One sample yielded the 27 T cell receptor beta chains listed below, sequenced in a study of cytomegalovirus exposure and HLA in healthy donors. Vbeta (60) and Jbeta (13) primers were used in the PCR. TCRdb's copy holds only in-frame clones and misses some; the assay was immunoSEQ multiplex PCR. Counted here are some 150,000 clones, 79% occurring once; the ten biggest clones make up 3.5%. The sample consisted of PBMCs. Every receptor here comes from a human donor in good health.

The chain couples TRBV27 to TRBJ2-1, with 11 bases aligning to TRBD1. J was trimmed by 7 bases and V by 6 bases; bases with no gene match: 8. The CDR3 runs 15 residues. Germline V gene sequence: CDR1 MNHEY, CDR2 SMNVEV (reference sequence). The CDR3 is CASSPGTGGGNEQFF. CDR3 nucleotides: TGTGCCAGCAGCCCCGGGACAGGGGGTGGAAATGAGCAGTTCTTC.

The chain has TRBV5-1 and TRBJ1-1, with D unresolved. Trimming shortened V by 0 bases and J by 8 bases, and 11 bases separated the two germline ends. CDR1 SGHRS and CDR2 YFSETQ come from the germline V gene. CDR3 length: 13 residues. In DNA form, the CDR3 reads TGCGCCAGCAGCTTGGAAGCGGGAAGGGAAGCTTTCTTT. Protein sequence: CASSLEAGREAFF.

This clone was found once. The chain couples TRBV2 to TRBJ1-2, with a tentative D call TRBD1 (5 bases). V was shortened by 4 bases and J by 4 bases, with 10 bases between the two germline ends. Germline V lookup: CDR1 SNHLY, CDR2 FYNNEI. The CDR3 is 13 residues long. The DNA of the CDR3 is TGTGCCAGCAGTGGACCCGACAGCTATGGCTACACCTTC. It codes for CASSGPDSYGYTF.

The V call is TRBV6-1, the J call TRBJ1-1; 7 nucleotides line up with TRBD1. Germline CDR1 reads MNHNS; CDR2 reads SASEGT. The CDR3 is 11 residues long. Trimming at V came to 8 bases and at J to 5 bases, leaving 2 bases not matched to a gene. The DNA for the CDR3 is TGTGCCAGCGACAGGGTGACTGAAGCTTTCTTT. The encoded protein is CASDRVTEAFF.

The count of this clone is one. The DNA of the CDR3 is TGTGCCAGCAGCGATACATGGCGGGGGTACACCGGGGAGCTGTTTTTT. Its translation: CASSDTWRGYTGELFF. The rearrangement joins TRBV9 to TRBJ2-2, with 7 bases lining up with TRBD2. Looked up from germline, CDR1 is SGDLS and CDR2 is YYNGEE. CDR3 length equals 16 residues. The trim removed 3 bases at V and 3 bases at J, leaving 8 bases unmatched. The variable domain in full, completed from reference TRBV9 and TRBJ2-2, reads DSGVTQTPKHLITATGQRVTLRCSPRSGDLSVYWYQQSLDQGLQFLIQYYNGEERAKGNILERFSAQQFPDLHSELNLSSLELGDSALYFCASSDTWRGYTGELFFGEGSRLTVL.

The chain employs TRBV9 and TRBJ1-3; D perhaps matches TRBD1 (5 bases). Germline V gene sequence: CDR1 SGDLS, CDR2 YYNGEE. CDR3 length equals 17 residues. Deletions cut 0 bases from V and 0 bases from J, with 13 bases between. This chain's CDR3 is CASSVAWGLSSGNTIYF. CDR3 nucleotides: TGTGCCAGCAGCGTAGCTTGGGGACTCAGCTCTGGAAACACCATATATTTT.

The genes are TRBV6-1 and TRBJ2-2; D possibly corresponds to TRBD2 (5 bases). CDR3 length: 14 residues. Between the trimmed V and J ends, which lost 2 bases and 3 bases, there was a span of 7 bases. Looked up from germline, CDR1 is MNHNS and CDR2 is SASEGT. The CDR3 sequence is CASSELDYTGELFF. CDR3 in DNA: TGTGCCAGCAGTGAACTGGACTACACCGGGGAGCTGTTTTTT.

This chain connects TRBV5-6 to TRBJ2-3; TRBD1 aligns across 9 bases. The length of the CDR3 is 15 residues. J lost 1 base, V lost 3 bases, and 3 bases had no gene match. CDR1 and CDR2 (germline): SGHDT, YYEEEE. The CDR3: CASSWDRVGTDTQYF. As DNA, the CDR3 is TGTGCCAGCAGCTGGGACAGGGTGGGCACAGATACGCAGTATTTT.

The chain has TRBV4-3 and TRBJ2-1; 13 positions agree with TRBD2. Germline V CDR1 and CDR2: LGHNA, YSLEER. The V and J ends lost 1 base and 5 bases, in that order; junction bases with no gene match: 11. CDR3 length: 19 residues. The CDR3 loop reads CASSQGLAGGFRSHNEQFF. In nucleotides, the CDR3 is TGCGCCAGCAGCCAAGGACTAGCGGGAGGTTTCCGGAGCCACAATGAGCAGTTCTTC.

The chain has TRBV19 and TRBJ2-7; 9 bases align to TRBD1. V shed 5 bases, J shed 5 bases, and the junction held 10 bases outside the gene matches. The CDR3 is 15 amino acids. From germline, CDR1 is LNHDA and CDR2 SQIVND (reference sequence). CDR3 sequence (DNA): TGTGCCAGTAGTGTTCCGGGACAGGGTCTGGACGAGCAGTACTTC. Translating it yields CASSVPGQGLDEQYF.

V gene TRBV5-5 combines with J gene TRBJ1-5; 12 bases are a match to TRBD1. Germline CDR1 reads SGHKS; CDR2 reads YYEKEE (reference sequence). J gave up 5 bases and V 4 bases, and 4 bases lay outside the gene matches. This CDR3 is 15 amino acids long. CDR3 DNA: TGTGCCAGCAGCCCCGGGACAGGGGGCTATCAGCCCCAGCATTTT. This codes for CASSPGTGGYQPQHF.

This chain uses TRBV12-5 with TRBJ1-1; 9 bases are a match to TRBD1. The CDR3 covers 14 residues. In germline, CDR1 is LGHNT, CDR2 FRNRAP. Trimming cost V 5 bases and J 1 base; bases outside gene matches: 2. Here the CDR3 DNA reads TGTGCTAGTGGTCCGACAGGGGGGAACACTGAAGCTTTCTTT. It encodes CASGPTGGNTEAFF.

The chain has TRBV4-1 and TRBJ2-3, with D hard to call. The CDR3 is 14 residues long. CDR1 and CDR2 from the germline V gene are MGHRA and YSYEKL. V was pared by 4 bases and J by 0 bases, with 8 bases between. This CDR3 is CASSPSPSTDTQYF. The DNA of the CDR3 is TGCGCCAGCAGCCCCTCTCCTAGCACAGATACGCAGTATTTT.

This clone has a handful of counts. The chain combines TRBV28 with TRBJ1-1; D is possibly TRBD1 (5 bases). CDR1 MDHEN and CDR2 SYDVKM come from the germline V gene. This CDR3 is 15 amino acids long. The ends were cut back, 3 bases at V and 5 bases at J, with 16 bases in the middle. For the CDR3, the DNA is TGTGCCAGCAGTTTTTTTAGACAGCAGATTACTGAAGCTTTCTTT. This encodes CASSFFRQQITEAFF.

CDR3 sequence reads: CASSSLDTQYF. The CDR3 DNA reads as TGTGCCAGTAGTTCCCTTGATACGCAGTATTTT. This chain uses TRBV19 with TRBJ2-3; D gene uncertain. The CDR3 sequence is 11 residues long. The germline gives CDR1 LNHDA, CDR2 SQIVND (reference sequence). The V end was cut by 5 bases, the J end by 6 bases, with 6 bases between.

This rearrangement joins TRBV15 to TRBJ2-7; TRBD2 might be the D (6 bases). CDR1 is LNHNV, CDR2 YYDKDF, per germline (reference sequence). Trimming removed 3 bases at V and 3 bases at J, with 15 bases between. The CDR3 has 15 residues. CDR3 DNA sequence: TGTGCCACCAGCAGGGGACTGAAGATTAGCTACGAGCAGTACTTC. Its translation is CATSRGLKISYEQYF.

The rearrangement joins TRBV13 to TRBJ2-7; TRBD2 aligns across 13 bases. Trimming at V came to 5 bases and at J to 6 bases, leaving 4 bases not matched to a gene. There are 14 residues in the CDR3. The germline V gene has CDR1 PRHDT and CDR2 FYEKMQ (reference sequence). CDR3 sequence: CASSPGLAGPEQYF. The DNA for the CDR3 is TGTGCCAGCAGCCCGGGACTAGCGGGACCCGAGCAGTACTTC.

This clone was found a few times. The rearrangement joins TRBV7-8 to TRBJ1-2; D possibly corresponds to TRBD1 (5 bases). Germline CDR1 SGHVS, CDR2 FQNEAQ. The V end was cut by 0 bases, the J end by 7 bases, with 21 bases between. The CDR3 runs to 17 residues. The CDR3 DNA sequence: TGTGCCAGCAGCTTAGCCTCGCAGGGAACAAGTGTTGGTGGCTACACCTTC. Protein sequence: CASSLASQGTSVGGYTF.

The chain employs TRBV2 and TRBJ2-2; 7 bases agree with TRBD2. Germline V gene sequence: CDR1 SNHLY, CDR2 FYNNEI. V lost 7 bases, J lost 4 bases, and 6 bases stayed unmatched. CDR3 length: 14 amino acids. This chain's CDR3 is CASIAGVGTGELFF. CDR3 nucleotides: TGTGCCAGCATTGCGGGGGTGGGCACCGGGGAGCTGTTTTTT.

The J gene is TRBJ2-5, the V gene TRBV4-1; no firm D call. This CDR3 has 13 residues. The V and J ends lost 0 bases and 0 bases respectively, with 2 bases between them. Germline V gene sequence: CDR1 MGHRA, CDR2 YSYEKL. The CDR3: CASSQDNQETQYF. In nucleotides, the CDR3 is TGCGCCAGCAGCCAAGACAACCAAGAGACCCAGTACTTC.

CDR3 protein: CASRTGTGSHNEKLFF. In DNA, the CDR3 is TGTGCCAGCAGAACCGGGACAGGGAGCCATAATGAAAAACTGTTTTTT. The chain carries TRBV2 and TRBJ1-4, with 9 positions matching TRBD1. Germline assignment: CDR1 SNHLY and CDR2 FYNNEI. After removal of 6 bases from V and 4 bases from J, the junction contained 9 bases not matched to a gene. The CDR3 has 16 residues.

The CDR3 reads CASSFRPGQPQHF. The CDR3 DNA reads TGTGCCAGCAGTTTCCGTCCAGGACAGCCCCAGCATTTT. The V call is TRBV28, the J call TRBJ1-5; no reliable D call. Trimming took off 3 bases at V and 7 bases at J, with 10 bases between the two ends. The CDR3 covers 13 residues. Per germline, CDR1 MDHEN and CDR2 SYDVKM.

Only one count was recorded for this clone. The V and J genes are TRBV6-5 and TRBJ2-3; D might be TRBD1 (7 bases). The CDR3 has 13 amino acids. The germline V gene has CDR1 MNHEY and CDR2 SVGAGI. V gave up 6 bases and J gave up 9 bases, with 16 bases separating them. Written as DNA, the CDR3 is TGTGCCAGCAGCCCAGGGGGGAAGGGCACGCAGTATTTT. It is translated as CASSPGGKGTQYF.

This clone was detected once. The chain recombines TRBV30 with TRBJ2-5; maybe TRBD1 (6 bases). This CDR3 spans 15 amino acids. With 5 bases removed from V and 4 bases from J, the gap between germline ends came to 20 bases. Germline V gives CDR1 GTSNPN, CDR2 SVGIG (reference sequence). CDR3 coding DNA: TGTGCCTGGTGTCGGCAGGGACAACCAGGAGAGACCCAGTACTTC. As protein: CAWCRQGQPGETQYF.

The chain couples TRBV6-5 to TRBJ1-1, with 7 bases identical to TRBD1. The CDR3 is 15 residues long. Losses at the gene ends were 4 bases for V and 2 bases for J; bases not matched to a gene: 7. Germline V CDR1 and CDR2: MNHEY, SVGAGI. CDR3 sequence reads: CASSSDRVGNTEAFF. CDR3 in DNA: TGTGCCAGCAGTTCTGACAGGGTTGGAAACACTGAAGCTTTCTTT.

The V and J genes are TRBV19 and TRBJ1-5, with 8 bases that match TRBD1. This CDR3 has 17 residues. CDR1 is LNHDA, CDR2 SQIVND, per germline (reference sequence). Trimming removed 1 base from V and 0 bases from J; junction bases left unmatched: 5. CDR3 nucleotide sequence: TGTGCCAGTAGTATAGCCGGCGGACAGGGTAGCAATCAGCCCCAGCATTTT. Encoded protein: CASSIAGGQGSNQPQHF.

The chain combines TRBV19 with TRBJ1-1; unclear D gene. The CDR3 has 13 residues. V was trimmed by 5 bases and J by 1 base, leaving 8 bases between them. CDR1 and CDR2 from the germline V gene are LNHDA and SQIVND (reference sequence). The CDR3: CASSFEGNTEAFF. The CDR3 DNA follows: TGTGCCAGTAGTTTCGAGGGGAACACTGAAGCTTTCTTT.